One sample yielded the 10 T cell receptor beta chains listed below, sequenced in a study of T cell responses to AZD1222 COVID-19 vaccine. The protocol was immunoSEQ multiplex PCR, while the TCRdb copy is restricted to in-frame clones and leaves out a portion. The sample holds 150,000 to 200,000 clones; about nine tenths are singletons and the top ten take roughly 1.6%. Sequenced material: peripheral blood, taken on day 0 of AZD1222 vaccination. These receptors all stem from an adult in good health.

The chain employs TRBV7-3 and TRBJ1-4, with D perhaps TRBD1 (6 bases). Germline lookup yields CDR1 SGHTA and CDR2 FQGTGA. The CDR3 totals 15 residues. Trimming stripped 8 bases from V and 8 bases from J, with 21 bases between. CDR3 amino acids: CASHWRGIEREKLFF. The CDR3 DNA is TGTGCCAGCCACTGGAGGGGGATAGAACGAGAAAAACTGTTTTTT.

As regards this clone: The sample contains more than one DNA sequence encoding this CDR3. The chain employs TRBV7-9 and TRBJ2-7; unclear D gene. The germline V gene encodes CDR1 SEHNR and CDR2 FQNEAQ (reference sequence). Trimming cost V 0 bases and J 1 base, with 7 bases left between them. This CDR3 contains 14 residues. The CDR3 coding sequence is TGTGCCAGCAGCTTAGCCGGCTCTTCCTACGAGCAGTACTTC. Translation: CASSLAGSSYEQYF.

The J gene is TRBJ2-1, the V gene TRBV4-1; 14 bases are a match to TRBD2. CDR1 is MGHRA, CDR2 YSYEKL, per germline. V lost 2 bases and J lost 7; bases outside the gene matches: 7. The CDR3 length is 17 residues. The CDR3: CASSQLARTSGGNEQFF. CDR3 DNA sequence: TGCGCCAGCAGCCAATTGGCCCGGACTAGCGGGGGGAATGAGCAGTTCTTC.

The CDR3 protein is CASSYSKKAFF. CDR3 nucleotide sequence: TGTGCCAGCAGTTACTCGAAAAAAGCTTTCTTT. This chain links TRBV6-5 with TRBJ1-1; no definite D call. The CDR3 runs to 11 residues. Trimming pared 0 bases from V and 9 bases from J, leaving 5 bases between. Looked up from germline, CDR1 is MNHEY and CDR2 is SVGAGI.

The chain has TRBV5-1 and TRBJ1-1; no definite D call. The CDR3 has 15 residues. Germline assignment: CDR1 SGHRS and CDR2 YFSETQ. Trimming shortened V by 0 bases and J by 2 bases, and 11 bases separated the two germline ends. This CDR3 reads CASSLGLTVNTEAFF. The CDR3 nucleotides are TGCGCCAGCAGCTTGGGGCTCACAGTAAACACTGAAGCTTTCTTT.

This sequence joins TRBV27 and TRBJ2-1, with no clear D. This CDR3 has 11 residues. Germline-derived CDR1 and CDR2 are MNHEY and SMNVEV (reference sequence). Trimming removed 7 bases from V and 5 bases from J, with 6 bases in between. The CDR3: CASMFNNEQFF. CDR3 sequence (DNA): TGTGCCAGCATGTTTAACAATGAGCAGTTCTTC.

V gene TRBV7-9 combines with J gene TRBJ1-1; 11 nucleotides line up with TRBD1. From germline, CDR1 is SEHNR and CDR2 FQNEAQ (reference sequence). Trimming took 0 bases from V and 1 from J; bases not matched to a gene: 7. The CDR3 runs 18 residues. The CDR3 region is CASSLARTGGASNTEAFF. CDR3 bases: TGTGCCAGCAGCTTAGCGCGGACAGGGGGCGCATCGAACACTGAAGCTTTCTTT. The variable domain in full, with the rest retrieved from reference TRBV7-9 and TRBJ1-1, is DTGVSQNPRHKITKRGQNVTFRCDPISEHNRLYWYRQTLGQGPEFLTYFQNEAQLEKSRLLSDRFSAERPKGSFSTLEIQRTEQGDSAMYLCASSLARTGGASNTEAFFGQGTRLTVV.

The chain joins TRBV5-4 to TRBJ1-2; D may be TRBD1 (5 bases). The CDR3 contains 13 residues. Per the germline V gene, CDR1 is SGHNT and CDR2 is YYREEE (reference sequence). V shed 0 bases and J shed 4 bases, with 7 bases lying between them. The CDR3 coding sequence is TGTGCCAGCAGCTTGGCAGGGACCTATGGCTACACCTTC. Protein: CASSLAGTYGYTF.

This chain joins TRBV3-1 (or the pseudogene TRBV3-2) and TRBJ2-7; tentatively, D is TRBD1 or TRBD2 (6 bases each). Germline lookup yields CDR1 LGHDT and CDR2 YNNKEL (reference sequence). V gave up 6 bases and J gave up 3 bases, with 15 bases separating them. The CDR3 is 14 residues long. CDR3 DNA sequence: TGTGCCAGCAGTCCCACGGGGGCAGGCTACGAGCAGTACTTC. This translates into CASSPTGAGYEQYF.

The chain carries TRBV28 and TRBJ1-1; weak D call: TRBD1 (5 bases). The length of the CDR3 is 15 residues. CDR1 and CDR2 from the germline V gene are MDHEN and SYDVKM. Trimming took off 9 bases at V and 0 bases at J, with 17 bases between the two ends. Here the CDR3 DNA reads TGTGCCAGTCCCACACGGGGGACCTTGAACACTGAAGCTTTCTTT. Amino acids: CASPTRGTLNTEAFF.